The clone carrying this T cell receptor beta chain is deemed medium-sized by its frequency. This sample stems from a study of human CD8 memory T cell subsets. UMI-labeled 5' RACE was used to make TCR beta libraries. In the authors' methods: Each TCR beta library held between about 3,000 and 20,000 functional CDR3 beta clonotypes. Using the 5' RACE reads, TCRdb records one entry per CDR3 protein without DNA. The V and J calls shown here were made by TCRdb, not taken from the authors' results. The sample has about 8,800 distinct CDR3 sequences. This CDR3 region has 15 residues. Per the germline V gene, CDR1 is SGHVS and CDR2 is FQNEAQ. It was CCR7+ PD-1+ TIGIT+ early memory CD8+ T cells with exhausted-like traits that constituted TPEX cells. Total CD8+ T cells came from negative magnetic enrichment.

The sequenced material came from CD8+ T cells from PBMCs. This receptor was taken from a human donor in good health. The genes are TRBV7-8 and TRBJ2-3. The chain's CDR3 is CASSLGFQNTDTQYF. Complete variable domain (other parts from reference TRBV7-8 and TRBJ2-3): GAGVSQSPRYKVAKRGQDVALRCDPISGHVSLFWYQQALGQGPEFLTYFQNEAQLDKSGLPSDRFFAERPEGSVSTLKIQRTQQEDSAVYLCASSLGFQNTDTQYFGPGTRLTVL.